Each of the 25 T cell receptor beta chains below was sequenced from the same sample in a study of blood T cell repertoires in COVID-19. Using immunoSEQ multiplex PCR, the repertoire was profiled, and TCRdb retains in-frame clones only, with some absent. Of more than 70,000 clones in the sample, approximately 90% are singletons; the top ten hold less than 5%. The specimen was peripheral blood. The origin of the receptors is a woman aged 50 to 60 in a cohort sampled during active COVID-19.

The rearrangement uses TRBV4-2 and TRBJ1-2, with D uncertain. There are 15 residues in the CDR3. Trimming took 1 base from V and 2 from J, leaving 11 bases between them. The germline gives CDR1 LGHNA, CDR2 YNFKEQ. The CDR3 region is CASSQARGENYGYTF. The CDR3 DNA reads TGTGCCAGCAGCCAAGCACGGGGTGAAAACTATGGCTACACCTTC.

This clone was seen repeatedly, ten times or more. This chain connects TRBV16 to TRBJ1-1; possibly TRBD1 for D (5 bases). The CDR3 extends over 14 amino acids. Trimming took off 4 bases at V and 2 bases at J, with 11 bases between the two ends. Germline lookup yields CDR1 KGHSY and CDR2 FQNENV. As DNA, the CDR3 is TGTGCCAGCAGCCCCCGCAGGGCAAACACTGAAGCTTTCTTT. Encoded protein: CASSPRRANTEAFF.

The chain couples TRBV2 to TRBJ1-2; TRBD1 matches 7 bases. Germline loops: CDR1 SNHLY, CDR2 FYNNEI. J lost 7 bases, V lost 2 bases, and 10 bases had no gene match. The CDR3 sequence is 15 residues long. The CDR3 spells CASSESATGLSGYTF. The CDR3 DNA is TGTGCCAGCAGTGAATCGGCGACAGGGCTGAGTGGCTACACCTTC.

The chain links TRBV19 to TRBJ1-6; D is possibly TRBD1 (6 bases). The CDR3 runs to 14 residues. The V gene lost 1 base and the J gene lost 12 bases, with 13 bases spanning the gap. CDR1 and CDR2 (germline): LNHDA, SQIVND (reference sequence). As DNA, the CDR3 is TGTGCCAGTAGTATAGCGCGTGGGGGCCGACCCCTCCACTTT. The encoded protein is CASSIARGGRPLHF.

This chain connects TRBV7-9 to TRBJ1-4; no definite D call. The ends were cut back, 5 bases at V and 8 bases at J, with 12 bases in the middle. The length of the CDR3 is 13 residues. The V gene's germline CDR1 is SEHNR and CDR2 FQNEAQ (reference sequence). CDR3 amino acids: CASSPPGREKLFF. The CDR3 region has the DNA TGTGCCAGCAGCCCCCCGGGGAGAGAAAAACTGTTTTTT.

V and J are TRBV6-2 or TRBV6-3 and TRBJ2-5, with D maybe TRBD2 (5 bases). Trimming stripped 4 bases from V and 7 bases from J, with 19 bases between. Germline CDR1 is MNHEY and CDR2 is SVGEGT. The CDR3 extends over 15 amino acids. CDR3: CASSSTREPRGTQYF. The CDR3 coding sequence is TGTGCCAGCAGTTCGACCCGGGAACCTCGGGGGACCCAGTACTTC.

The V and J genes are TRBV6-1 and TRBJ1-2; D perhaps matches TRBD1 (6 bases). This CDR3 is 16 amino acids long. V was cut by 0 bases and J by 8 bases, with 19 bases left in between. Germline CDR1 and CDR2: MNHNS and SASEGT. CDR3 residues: CASSEALFQGPGGYTF. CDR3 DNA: TGTGCCAGCAGTGAAGCGCTTTTTCAGGGGCCGGGCGGCTACACCTTC.

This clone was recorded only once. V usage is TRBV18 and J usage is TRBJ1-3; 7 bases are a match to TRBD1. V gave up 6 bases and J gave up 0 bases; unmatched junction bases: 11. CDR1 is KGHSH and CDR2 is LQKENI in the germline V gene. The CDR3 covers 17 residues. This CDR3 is CASSHTSGDSSGNTIYF. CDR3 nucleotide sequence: TGTGCCAGCTCTCACACCTCAGGGGACAGCTCTGGAAACACCATATATTTT.

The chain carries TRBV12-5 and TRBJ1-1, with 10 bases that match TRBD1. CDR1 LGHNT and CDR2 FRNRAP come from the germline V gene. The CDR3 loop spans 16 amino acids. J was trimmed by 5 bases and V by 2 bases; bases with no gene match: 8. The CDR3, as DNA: TGTGCTAGTGGTTTGTCCGCGACAGGGGGCCGGACTGAAGCTTTCTTT. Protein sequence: CASGLSATGGRTEAFF.

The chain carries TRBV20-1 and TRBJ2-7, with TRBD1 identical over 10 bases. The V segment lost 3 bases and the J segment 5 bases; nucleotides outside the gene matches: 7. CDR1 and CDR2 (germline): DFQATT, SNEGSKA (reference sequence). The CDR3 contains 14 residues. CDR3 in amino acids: CSASTGTGAHEQYF. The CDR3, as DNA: TGCAGTGCTAGTACCGGGACAGGGGCCCACGAGCAGTACTTC.

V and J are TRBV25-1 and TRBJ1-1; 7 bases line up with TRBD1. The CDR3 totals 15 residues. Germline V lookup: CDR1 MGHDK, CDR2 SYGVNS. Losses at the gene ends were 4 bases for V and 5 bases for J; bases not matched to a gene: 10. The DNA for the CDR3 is TGTGCCAGCAGTGCTAGGGGGCGAGGGGGTACTGAAGCTTTCTTT. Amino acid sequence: CASSARGRGGTEAFF.

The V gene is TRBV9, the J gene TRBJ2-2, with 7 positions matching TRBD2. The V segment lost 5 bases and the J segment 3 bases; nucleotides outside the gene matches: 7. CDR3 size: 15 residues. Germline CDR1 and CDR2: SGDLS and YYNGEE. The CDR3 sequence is CASSSGGSDTGELFF. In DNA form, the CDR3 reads TGTGCCAGCAGTTCCGGGGGGTCTGACACCGGGGAGCTGTTTTTT.

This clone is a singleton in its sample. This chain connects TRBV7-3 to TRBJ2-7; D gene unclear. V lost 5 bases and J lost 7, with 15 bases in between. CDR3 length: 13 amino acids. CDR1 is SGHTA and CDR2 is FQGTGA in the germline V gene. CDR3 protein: CASSRGPAGEQYF. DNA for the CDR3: TGTGCCAGCAGCCGTGGGCCGGCTGGGGAGCAGTACTTC.

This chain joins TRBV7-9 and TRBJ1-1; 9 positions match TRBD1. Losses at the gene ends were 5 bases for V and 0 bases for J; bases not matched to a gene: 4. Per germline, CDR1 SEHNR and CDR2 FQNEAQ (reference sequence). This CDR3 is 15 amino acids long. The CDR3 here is CASSPRTGVNTEAFF. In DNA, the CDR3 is TGTGCCAGCAGCCCCCGGACAGGGGTGAACACTGAAGCTTTCTTT.

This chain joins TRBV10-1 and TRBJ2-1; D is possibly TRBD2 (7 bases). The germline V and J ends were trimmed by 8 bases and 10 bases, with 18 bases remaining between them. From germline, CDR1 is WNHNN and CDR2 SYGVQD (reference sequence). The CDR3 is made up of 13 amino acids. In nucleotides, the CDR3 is TGCGCCAGCCGCCCCCCGGGGGGCAGGGAGCAGTTCTTC. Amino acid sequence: CASRPPGGREQFF.

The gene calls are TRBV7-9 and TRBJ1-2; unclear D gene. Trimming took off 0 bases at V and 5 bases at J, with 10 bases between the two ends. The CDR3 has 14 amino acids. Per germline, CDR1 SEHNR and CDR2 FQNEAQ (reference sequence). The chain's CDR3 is CASSLARELYGYTF. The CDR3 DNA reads TGTGCCAGCAGCTTAGCCCGGGAGCTATATGGCTACACCTTC. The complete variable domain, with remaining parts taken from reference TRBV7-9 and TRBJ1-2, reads DTGVSQNPRHKITKRGQNVTFRCDPISEHNRLYWYRQTLGQGPEFLTYFQNEAQLEKSRLLSDRFSAERPKGSFSTLEIQRTEQGDSAMYLCASSLARELYGYTFGSGTRLTVV.

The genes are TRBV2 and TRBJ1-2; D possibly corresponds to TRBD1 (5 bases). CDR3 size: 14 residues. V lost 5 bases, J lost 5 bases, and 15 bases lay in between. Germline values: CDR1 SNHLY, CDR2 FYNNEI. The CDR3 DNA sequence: TGTGCCAGCAGTCCGGGACTCGGGTTTTATGGCTACACCTTC. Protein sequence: CASSPGLGFYGYTF.

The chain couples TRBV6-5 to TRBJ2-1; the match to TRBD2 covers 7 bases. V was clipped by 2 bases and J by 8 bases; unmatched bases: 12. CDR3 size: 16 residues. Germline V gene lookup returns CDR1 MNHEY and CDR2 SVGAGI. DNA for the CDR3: TGTGCCAGCAGTTACCTTCGGGGGGAGCCGGAGCATGAGCAGTTCTTC. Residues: CASSYLRGEPEHEQFF.

CDR3 in amino acids: CASAEGVEQYF. CDR3 nucleotide sequence: TGTGCCAGCGCCGAAGGGGTCGAGCAGTACTTC. This rearrangement joins TRBV2 to TRBJ2-7, with D possibly matching TRBD1 (5 bases). Germline CDR1 SNHLY, CDR2 FYNNEI. V lost 8 bases and J 6 bases, leaving 11 bases between the germline ends. This CDR3 spans 11 amino acids.

The CDR3 bases are TGTGCCACCAGTGATAGCCCCCGCGAGGCCCAGCATTTT. Translated, it gives CATSDSPREAQHF. V is TRBV24-1 and J is TRBJ1-5, with D unresolved. The length of the CDR3 is 13 residues. Germline V lookup: CDR1 KGHDR, CDR2 SFDVKD. Trimming stripped 3 bases from V and 11 bases from J, with 13 bases between.

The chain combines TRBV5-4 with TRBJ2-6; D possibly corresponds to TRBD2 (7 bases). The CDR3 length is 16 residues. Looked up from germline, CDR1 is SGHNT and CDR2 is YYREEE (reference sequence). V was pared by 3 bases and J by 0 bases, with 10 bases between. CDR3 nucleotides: TGTGCCAGCAGCTCCGGGGGGCGCTCTGGGGCCAACGTCCTGACTTTC. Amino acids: CASSSGGRSGANVLTF.

Written as DNA, the CDR3 is TGTGCCAGCAGCTGGAGGGCTAGCGGGATCTTAAACAGTGAGCAGTTCTTC. It translates to CASSWRASGILNSEQFF. The chain is built from TRBV7-4 and TRBJ2-1; 9 bases agree with TRBD2. The CDR3 spans 17 residues. The junction had 16 bases not matched to a gene; V was cut back by 4 bases and J by 9 bases. Germline lookup yields CDR1 SGHVT and CDR2 SQSDAQ.

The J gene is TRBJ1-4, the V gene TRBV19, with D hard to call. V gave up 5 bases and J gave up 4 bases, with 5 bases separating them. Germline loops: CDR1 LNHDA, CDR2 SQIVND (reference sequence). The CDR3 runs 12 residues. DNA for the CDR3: TGTGCCAGTAGTCCGGGTAATGAAAAACTGTTTTTT. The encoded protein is CASSPGNEKLFF.

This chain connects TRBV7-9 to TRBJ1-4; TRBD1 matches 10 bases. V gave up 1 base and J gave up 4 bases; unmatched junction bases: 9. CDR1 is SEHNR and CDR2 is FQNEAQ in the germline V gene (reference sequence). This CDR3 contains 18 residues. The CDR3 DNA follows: TGTGCCAGCAGCTTAGGGATCCGGGACAGGGGAGGTAATGAAAAACTGTTTTTT. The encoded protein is CASSLGIRDRGGNEKLFF.

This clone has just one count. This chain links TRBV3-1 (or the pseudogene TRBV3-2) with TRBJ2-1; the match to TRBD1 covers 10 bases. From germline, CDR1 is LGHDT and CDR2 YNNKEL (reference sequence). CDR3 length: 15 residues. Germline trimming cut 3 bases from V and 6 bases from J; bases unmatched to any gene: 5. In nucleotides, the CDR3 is TGTGCCAGCAGCCACAGACAGGGGGCTGGCAATGAGCAGTTCTTC. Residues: CASSHRQGAGNEQFF.